The 12 T cell receptor beta chains below come from one sample, sequenced in a study of regulatory T cells in long-lasting Graves disease. The time point denotes: persistent/refractory GD, antithyroid drugs over 5 years with positive TRAb. Making the TCR library involved RNA that had been extracted from PBMCs. To make TCR beta libraries, researchers used iRepertoire HTBI primers and Arm-PCR of CDR3 regions. TCRdb reprocessed the multiplex PCR reads via MiXCR and lists one record per CDR3 protein. Here the sample spans 300,000 to 500,000 distinct CDR3 sequences, more than 20% being singletons. Source: peripheral blood mononuclear cells (PBMCs), taken when the disease was refractory, from a patient treated with antithyroid drugs. All receptors derive from a female donor with Graves disease.

This clonotype showed up many times. This chain connects TRBV18 to TRBJ2-5; D not certain. CDR1 is KGHSH, CDR2 LQKENI, per germline. CDR3 size: 13 residues. Trimming took off 0 bases at V and 5 bases at J, with 7 bases between the two ends. The CDR3 protein is CASSPPIKETQYF. For the CDR3, the DNA is TGTGCCAGCTCACCACCTATAAAGGAGACCCAGTACTTC.

This clonotype turned up a few times. This chain uses TRBV12-3 or TRBV12-4 with TRBJ2-3; the match to TRBD1 covers 8 bases. V shed 5 bases, J shed 2 bases, and the junction held 9 bases outside the gene matches. CDR3 length equals 16 residues. CDR3 coding DNA: TGTGCCAGCAGTCCAACGACAGGGGCCCTCACAGATACGCAGTATTTT. Its translation is CASSPTTGALTDTQYF.

There are a few counts of this clonotype. The rearrangement links TRBV29-1 to TRBJ1-2, with 7 bases fitting TRBD1. Germline-derived CDR1 and CDR2 are SQVTM and ANQGSEA. The CDR3 sequence is 16 residues long. V lost 3 bases to trimming and J lost 3 bases; unmatched junction nucleotides: 13. The CDR3 reads CSVDELNNDRDYGYTF. CDR3 bases: TGCAGCGTTGACGAATTGAATAATGACAGGGACTATGGCTACACCTTC.

The V and J genes are TRBV20-1 and TRBJ2-5, with TRBD1 matching 10 bases. The CDR3 is 15 amino acids. V shed 6 bases and J 2 bases; nucleotides not matched to a gene: 9. Germline lookup yields CDR1 DFQATT and CDR2 SNEGSKA (reference sequence). CDR3: CSASRDRGGQETQYF. Here the CDR3 DNA reads TGCAGTGCCAGCCGGGACAGGGGAGGACAAGAGACCCAGTACTTC.

The chain combines TRBV20-1 with TRBJ2-7; D is unclear. The CDR3 loop spans 14 amino acids. Looked up from germline, CDR1 is DFQATT and CDR2 is SNEGSKA (reference sequence). The ends were cut back, 0 bases at V and 0 bases at J, with 9 bases in the middle. The CDR3 region is CSARDWQLSYEQYF. CDR3 nucleotide sequence: TGCAGTGCTAGAGATTGGCAGCTCTCCTACGAGCAGTACTTC.

CDR3 DNA sequence: TGTGCCAGCAGAGAGGGGGCTCTTGGCTACACCTTC. It yields the protein CASREGALGYTF. The chain has TRBV7-2 and TRBJ1-2, with 7 nucleotides matching TRBD1. Looked up from germline, CDR1 is SGHTA and CDR2 is FQGNSA. The CDR3 covers 12 residues. V shed 6 bases, J shed 7 bases, and the junction held 5 bases outside the gene matches.

The chain recombines TRBV20-1 with TRBJ2-2, with a tentative D call TRBD2 (5 bases). The CDR3 length is 11 residues. Per the germline V gene, CDR1 is DFQATT and CDR2 is SNEGSKA (reference sequence). Trimming took 5 bases from V and 6 from J, leaving 7 bases between them. The CDR3 loop is CSAEGSGELFF. In DNA form, the CDR3 reads TGCAGTGCTGAGGGTTCCGGGGAGCTGTTTTTT.

This clonotype has a handful of counts. The rearrangement joins TRBV19 to TRBJ1-1; D remains ambiguous. Germline values: CDR1 LNHDA, CDR2 SQIVND (reference sequence). The CDR3 spans 13 residues. V was clipped by 7 bases and J by 7 bases, with 16 bases between them. The CDR3 is CASIKSGKSEAFF. The CDR3 DNA reads TGTGCCAGTATCAAAAGCGGAAAAAGTGAAGCTTTCTTT.

This clonotype was counted ten times or more. This chain uses TRBV6-1 with TRBJ1-1; possible D gene TRBD1, 6 bases. Germline loops: CDR1 MNHNS, CDR2 SASEGT. CDR3 size: 14 residues. The V end was cut by 6 bases, the J end by 0 bases, with 11 bases between. CDR3 DNA sequence: TGTGCCAGCAGGCGGACAGAGCTGAACACTGAAGCTTTCTTT. Amino acids: CASRRTELNTEAFF.

Written as DNA, the CDR3 is TGTGCCAGCCGAGGGGTAAAAGAGACCCAGTACTTC. Translating it yields CASRGVKETQYF. The chain joins TRBV12-3 or TRBV12-4 to TRBJ2-5, with D perhaps given as TRBD1 or TRBD2 (5 bases each). The CDR3 covers 12 residues. The ends were cut back, 8 bases at V and 3 bases at J, with 10 bases in the middle.

This clonotype showed up many times. The chain joins TRBV20-1 to TRBJ2-7; possibly TRBD2 for D (6 bases). The CDR3 sequence is 13 residues long. Trimming shortened V by 1 base and J by 4 bases, and 11 bases separated the two germline ends. Germline V gives CDR1 DFQATT, CDR2 SNEGSKA (reference sequence). The CDR3 nucleotides read TGCAGTGCTAGAGCCGGGACTGGATACGAGCAGTACTTC. Protein sequence: CSARAGTGYEQYF.

V is TRBV6-1 and J is TRBJ2-5, with D tentatively TRBD2 (6 bases). The V end lost 6 bases, the J end lost 3 bases, and 17 bases lay between the germline ends. The V gene's germline CDR1 is MNHNS and CDR2 SASEGT. This CDR3 is 15 amino acids long. The CDR3 reads CASSPGRLIKETQYF. The CDR3 bases are TGTGCCAGCAGCCCCGGGAGACTCATTAAAGAGACCCAGTACTTC.